What follows is one T cell receptor (beta chain) and its context. Its specificity is not known. Use of 60 Vbeta and 13 Jbeta primers characterized the PCR. Clones were read by immunoSEQ multiplex PCR, and TCRdb kept only the in-frame ones, dropping some. The sample contains approximately 160,000 clones, 75% to 85% of which appear only once. Germline-derived CDR1 and CDR2 are SGHDT and YYEEEE. This CDR3 is built from 16 residues. The V gene end was trimmed by 4 bases and the J gene end by 2 bases; junction bases not matched to a gene: 9. The data are from a study of cytomegalovirus exposure and HLA in healthy donors. Study results and limitations: Some segments of the V type, notably TRBV6-2 and TRBV6-3, were excluded as indistinguishable.

The rearrangement joins TRBV5-6 to TRBJ2-5, with TRBD2 identical over 9 bases. The specimen sequenced was PBMCs. The TCR sequence derives from a girl aged 2 to 9 in good health and CMV-seropositive. As DNA, the CDR3 is TGTGCCAGCAGCCCCTTGGGACTAGCTTCACAAGAGACCCAGTACTTC. The encoded protein is CASSPLGLASQETQYF.